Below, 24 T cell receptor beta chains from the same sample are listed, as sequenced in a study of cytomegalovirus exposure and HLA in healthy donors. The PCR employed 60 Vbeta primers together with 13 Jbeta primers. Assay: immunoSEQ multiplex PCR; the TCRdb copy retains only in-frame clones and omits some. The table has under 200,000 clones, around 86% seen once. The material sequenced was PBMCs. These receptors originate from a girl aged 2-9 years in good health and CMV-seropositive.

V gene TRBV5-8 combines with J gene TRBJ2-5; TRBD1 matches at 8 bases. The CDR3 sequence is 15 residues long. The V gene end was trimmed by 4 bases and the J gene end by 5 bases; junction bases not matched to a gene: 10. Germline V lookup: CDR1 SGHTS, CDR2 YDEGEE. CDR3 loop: CASSEGQAEGETQYF. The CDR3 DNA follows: TGTGCCAGCAGCGAGGGACAGGCCGAAGGGGAGACCCAGTACTTC. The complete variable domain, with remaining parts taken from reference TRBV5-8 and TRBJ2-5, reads EAGVTQSPTHLIKTRGQQATLRCSPISGHTSVYWYQQALGLGLQFLLWYDEGEERNRGNFPPRFSGRQFPNYSSELNVNALELEDSALYLCASSEGQAEGETQYFGPGTRLLVL.

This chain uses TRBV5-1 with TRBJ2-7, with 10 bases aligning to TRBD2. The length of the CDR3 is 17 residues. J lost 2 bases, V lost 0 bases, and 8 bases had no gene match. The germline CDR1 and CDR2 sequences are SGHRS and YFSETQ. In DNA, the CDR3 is TGCGCCAGCAGCTTGGCCCGGTTAGCGGGAGGTCCCTACGAGCAGTACTTC. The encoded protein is CASSLARLAGGPYEQYF.

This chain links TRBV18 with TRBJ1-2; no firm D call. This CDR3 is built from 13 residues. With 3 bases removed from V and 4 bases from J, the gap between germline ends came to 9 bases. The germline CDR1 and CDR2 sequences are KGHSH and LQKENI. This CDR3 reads CASSPDILYGYTF. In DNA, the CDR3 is TGTGCCAGCTCACCCGACATCCTCTATGGCTACACCTTC.

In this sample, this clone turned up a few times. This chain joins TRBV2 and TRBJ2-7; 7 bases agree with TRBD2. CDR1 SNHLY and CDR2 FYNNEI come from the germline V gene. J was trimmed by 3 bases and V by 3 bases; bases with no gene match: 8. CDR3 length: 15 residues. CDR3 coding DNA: TGTGCCAGCAGTGATCTAAGCGGGGTTTACTACGAGCAGTACTTC. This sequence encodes CASSDLSGVYYEQYF.

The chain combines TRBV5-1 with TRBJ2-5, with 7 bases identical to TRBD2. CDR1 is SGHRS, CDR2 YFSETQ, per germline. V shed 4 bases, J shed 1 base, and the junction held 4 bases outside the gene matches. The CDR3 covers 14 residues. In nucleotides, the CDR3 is TGCGCCAGCAGCCCCGGGACTATCCAAGAGACCCAGTACTTC. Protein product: CASSPGTIQETQYF. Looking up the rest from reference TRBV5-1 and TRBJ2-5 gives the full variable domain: KAGVTQTPRYLIKTRGQQVTLSCSPISGHRSVSWYQQTPGQGLQFLFEYFSETQRNKGNFPGRFSGRQFSNSRSEMNVSTLELGDSALYLCASSPGTIQETQYFGPGTRLLVL.

CDR3 sequence reads: CASSQRGASSYTGELFF. CDR3 DNA sequence: TGCGCCAGCAGCCAACGGGGTGCCTCCTCCTACACCGGGGAGCTGTTTTTT. This chain connects TRBV4-1 to TRBJ2-2, with D possibly being TRBD2 (5 bases). The CDR3 is 17 amino acids. Germline V lookup: CDR1 MGHRA, CDR2 YSYEKL. The germline V and J ends were trimmed by 2 bases and 3 bases, with 16 bases remaining between them.

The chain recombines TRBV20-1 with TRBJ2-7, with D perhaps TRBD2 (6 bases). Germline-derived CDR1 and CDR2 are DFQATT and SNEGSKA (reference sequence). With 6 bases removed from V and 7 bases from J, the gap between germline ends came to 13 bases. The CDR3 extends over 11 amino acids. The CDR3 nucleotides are TGCAGTGCCCCTTTGGCGGGGGAGCAGTACTTC. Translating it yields CSAPLAGEQYF.

The CDR3, as DNA: TGTGCCAGTAGCCCTACAGGGGCTAGCTATGGCTACACCTTC. It specifies CASSPTGASYGYTF. V and J are TRBV19 and TRBJ1-2; TRBD1 matches at 7 bases. The germline V gene has CDR1 LNHDA and CDR2 SQIVND (reference sequence). V was pared by 6 bases and J by 4 bases, with 8 bases of the junction left unmatched. CDR3 size: 14 residues.

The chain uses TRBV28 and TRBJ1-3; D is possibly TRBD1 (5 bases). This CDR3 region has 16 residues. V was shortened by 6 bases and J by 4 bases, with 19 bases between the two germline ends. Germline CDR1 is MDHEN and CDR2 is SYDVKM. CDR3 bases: TGTGCCAGCAGACCCAAGCGGAGGGACCCGGGAAACACCATATATTTT. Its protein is CASRPKRRDPGNTIYF.

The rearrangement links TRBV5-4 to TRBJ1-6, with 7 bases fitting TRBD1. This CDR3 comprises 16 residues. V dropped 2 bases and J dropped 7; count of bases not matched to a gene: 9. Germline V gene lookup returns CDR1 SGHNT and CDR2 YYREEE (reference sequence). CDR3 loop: CASSLTPGQANSPLHF. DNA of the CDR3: TGTGCCAGCAGCTTAACCCCAGGACAGGCCAATTCACCCCTCCACTTT.

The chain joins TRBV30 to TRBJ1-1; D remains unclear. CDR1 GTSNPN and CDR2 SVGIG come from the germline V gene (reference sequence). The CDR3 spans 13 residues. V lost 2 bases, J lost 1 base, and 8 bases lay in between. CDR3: CAWSSRSNTEAFF. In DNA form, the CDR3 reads TGTGCCTGGAGTTCCAGATCGAACACTGAAGCTTTCTTT.

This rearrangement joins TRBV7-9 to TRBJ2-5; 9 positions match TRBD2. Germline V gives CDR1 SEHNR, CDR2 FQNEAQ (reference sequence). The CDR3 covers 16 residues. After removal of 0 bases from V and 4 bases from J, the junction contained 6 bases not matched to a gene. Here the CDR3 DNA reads TGTGCCAGCAGCTTAGCGGTGCGGGAGGGCCGAGAGACCCAGTACTTC. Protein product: CASSLAVREGRETQYF.

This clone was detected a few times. The CDR3 sequence is CASSLGQVYEQYF. The CDR3 DNA reads as TGTGCCAGCAGCTTAGGGCAAGTCTACGAGCAGTACTTC. The chain couples TRBV7-9 to TRBJ2-7; D call uncertain. Germline CDR1 and CDR2: SEHNR and FQNEAQ (reference sequence). This CDR3 is built from 13 residues. Trimming took 1 base from V and 3 from J, leaving 7 bases between them.

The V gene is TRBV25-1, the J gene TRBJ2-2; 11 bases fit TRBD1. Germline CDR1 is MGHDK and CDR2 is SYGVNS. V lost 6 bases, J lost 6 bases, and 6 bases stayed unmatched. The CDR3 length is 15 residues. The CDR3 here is CASRDRGRDAGELFF. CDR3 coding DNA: TGTGCCAGCAGGGACAGGGGGCGCGATGCCGGGGAGCTGTTTTTT.

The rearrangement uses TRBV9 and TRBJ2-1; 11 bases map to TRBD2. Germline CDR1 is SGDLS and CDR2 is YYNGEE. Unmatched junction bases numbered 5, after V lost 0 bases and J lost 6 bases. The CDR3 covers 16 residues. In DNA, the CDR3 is TGTGCCAGCAGCGTAGCTGGACTAGCGGGCGTCAATGAGCAGTTCTTC. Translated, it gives CASSVAGLAGVNEQFF.

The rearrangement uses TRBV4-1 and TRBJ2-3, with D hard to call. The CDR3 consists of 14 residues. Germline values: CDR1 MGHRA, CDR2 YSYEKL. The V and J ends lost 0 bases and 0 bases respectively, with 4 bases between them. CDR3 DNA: TGCGCCAGCAGCCAAGAGAGTAGCACAGATACGCAGTATTTT. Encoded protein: CASSQESSTDTQYF.

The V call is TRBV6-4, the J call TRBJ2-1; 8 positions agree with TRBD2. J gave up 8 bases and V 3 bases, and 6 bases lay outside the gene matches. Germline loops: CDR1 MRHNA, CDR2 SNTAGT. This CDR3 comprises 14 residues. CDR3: CASSEGREVDEQFF. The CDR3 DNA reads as TGTGCCAGCAGTGAGGGGCGGGAGGTAGATGAGCAGTTCTTC.

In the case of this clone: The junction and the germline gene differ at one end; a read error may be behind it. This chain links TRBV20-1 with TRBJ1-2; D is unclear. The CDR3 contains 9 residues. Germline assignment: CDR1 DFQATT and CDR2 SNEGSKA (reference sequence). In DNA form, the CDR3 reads TGCAGTGCTAGGATTGCGGGCGTCTTC. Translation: CSARIAGVF.

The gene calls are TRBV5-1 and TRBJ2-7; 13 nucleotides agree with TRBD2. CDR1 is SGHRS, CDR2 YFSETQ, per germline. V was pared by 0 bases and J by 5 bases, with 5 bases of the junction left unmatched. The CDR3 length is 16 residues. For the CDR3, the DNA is TGCGCCAGCAGCTTGGTACTAGCGGGAGGGCCCCACGAGCAGTACTTC. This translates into CASSLVLAGGPHEQYF. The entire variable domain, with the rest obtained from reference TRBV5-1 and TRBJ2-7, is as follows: KAGVTQTPRYLIKTRGQQVTLSCSPISGHRSVSWYQQTPGQGLQFLFEYFSETQRNKGNFPGRFSGRQFSNSRSEMNVSTLELGDSALYLCASSLVLAGGPHEQYFGPGTRLTVT.

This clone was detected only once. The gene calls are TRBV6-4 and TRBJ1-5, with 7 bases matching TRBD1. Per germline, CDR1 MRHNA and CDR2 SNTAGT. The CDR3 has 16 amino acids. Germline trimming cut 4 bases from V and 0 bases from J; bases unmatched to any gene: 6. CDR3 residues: CASSVGQIYSNQPQHF. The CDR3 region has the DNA TGTGCCAGCAGTGTGGGACAGATCTATAGCAATCAGCCCCAGCATTTT.

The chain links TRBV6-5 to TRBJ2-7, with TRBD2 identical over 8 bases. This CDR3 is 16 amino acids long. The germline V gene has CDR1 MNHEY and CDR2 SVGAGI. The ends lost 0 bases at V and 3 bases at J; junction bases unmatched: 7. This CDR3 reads CASSYSAAGVLYEQYF. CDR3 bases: TGTGCCAGCAGTTACTCGGCAGCGGGAGTCCTCTACGAGCAGTACTTC.

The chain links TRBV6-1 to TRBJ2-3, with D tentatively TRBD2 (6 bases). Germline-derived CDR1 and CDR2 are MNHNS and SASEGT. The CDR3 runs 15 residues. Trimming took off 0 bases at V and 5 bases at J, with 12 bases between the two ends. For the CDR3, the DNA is TGTGCCAGCAGTGAAGCCGCACTAGCAGGAGATACGCAGTATTTT. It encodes CASSEAALAGDTQYF.

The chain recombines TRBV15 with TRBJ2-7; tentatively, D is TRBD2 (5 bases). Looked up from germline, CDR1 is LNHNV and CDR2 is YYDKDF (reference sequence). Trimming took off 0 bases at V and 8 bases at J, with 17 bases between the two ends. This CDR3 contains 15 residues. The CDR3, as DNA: TGTGCCACCAGCAGAGAACGGACTCAACTGTACAAGCAGTACTTC. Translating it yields CATSRERTQLYKQYF.

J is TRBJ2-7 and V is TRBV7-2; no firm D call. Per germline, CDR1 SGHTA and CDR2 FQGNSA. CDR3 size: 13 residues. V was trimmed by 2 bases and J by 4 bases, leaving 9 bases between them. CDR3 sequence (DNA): TGTGCCAGCAGCTTACCCCCCAGTTACGAGCAGTACTTC. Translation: CASSLPPSYEQYF.